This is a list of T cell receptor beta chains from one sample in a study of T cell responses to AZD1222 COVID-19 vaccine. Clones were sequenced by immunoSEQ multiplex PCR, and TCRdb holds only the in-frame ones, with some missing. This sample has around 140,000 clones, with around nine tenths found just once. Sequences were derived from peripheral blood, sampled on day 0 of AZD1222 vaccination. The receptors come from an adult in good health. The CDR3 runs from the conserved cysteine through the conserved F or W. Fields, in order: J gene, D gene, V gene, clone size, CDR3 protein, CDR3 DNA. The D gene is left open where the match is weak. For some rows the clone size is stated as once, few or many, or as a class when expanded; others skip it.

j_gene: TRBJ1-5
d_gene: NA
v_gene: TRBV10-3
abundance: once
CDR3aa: CAISQDMGVDQPQHF
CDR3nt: TGTGCCATCAGCCAAGACATGGGGGTCGATCAGCCCCAGCATTTT

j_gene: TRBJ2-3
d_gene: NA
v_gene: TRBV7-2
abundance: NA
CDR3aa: CASSSGSGADTQYF
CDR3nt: TGTGCCAGCAGCTCAGGGTCGGGTGCAGATACGCAGTATTTT

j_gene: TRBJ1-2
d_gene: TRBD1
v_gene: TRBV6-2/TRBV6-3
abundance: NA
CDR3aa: CASSYGTGGFGYTF
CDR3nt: TGTGCCAGCAGTTACGGGACAGGGGGCTTTGGCTACACCTTC

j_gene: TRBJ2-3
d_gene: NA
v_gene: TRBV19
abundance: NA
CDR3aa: CASSTTTGILFTDTQYF
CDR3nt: TGTGCCAGTAGTACGACCACAGGAATCCTATTCACAGATACGCAGTATTTT

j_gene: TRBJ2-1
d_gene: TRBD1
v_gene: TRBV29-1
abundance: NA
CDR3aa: CSVGPGQGYNEQFF
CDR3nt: TGCAGCGTCGGACCGGGACAGGGGTACAATGAGCAGTTCTTC

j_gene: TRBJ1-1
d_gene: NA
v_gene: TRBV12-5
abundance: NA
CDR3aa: CASGTMGLKAFF
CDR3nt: TGTGCTAGTGGTACGATGGGACTTAAAGCTTTCTTT

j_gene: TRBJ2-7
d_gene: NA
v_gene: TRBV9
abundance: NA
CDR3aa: CASSVGPDGDYEQYF
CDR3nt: TGTGCCAGCAGCGTAGGACCTGACGGGGACTACGAGCAGTACTTC

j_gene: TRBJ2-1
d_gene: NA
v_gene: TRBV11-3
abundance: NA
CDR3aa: CASSLGGRGLYNEQFF
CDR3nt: TGTGCCAGCAGCCTAGGCGGAAGGGGCTTATACAATGAGCAGTTCTTC

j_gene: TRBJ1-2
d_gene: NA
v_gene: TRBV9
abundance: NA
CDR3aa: CASSVGGDYGYTF
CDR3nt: TGTGCCAGCAGCGTCGGAGGGGACTATGGCTACACCTTC

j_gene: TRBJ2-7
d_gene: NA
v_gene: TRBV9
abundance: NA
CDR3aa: CASSVDQFQGSREQYF
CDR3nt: TGTGCCAGCAGCGTAGATCAGTTTCAGGGTTCGCGGGAGCAGTACTTC

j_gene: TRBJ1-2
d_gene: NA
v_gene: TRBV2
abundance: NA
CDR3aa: CACSGGYGYTF
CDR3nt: TGTGCCTGCAGTGGGGGCTATGGCTACACCTTC

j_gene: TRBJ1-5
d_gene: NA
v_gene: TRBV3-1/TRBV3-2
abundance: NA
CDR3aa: CASSQRTTPQHF
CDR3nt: TGTGCCAGCAGCCAGAGAACGACGCCCCAGCATTTT

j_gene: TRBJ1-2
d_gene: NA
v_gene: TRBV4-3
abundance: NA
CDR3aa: CASSQDRMAGGYTF
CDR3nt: TGCGCCAGCAGCCAAGATCGGATGGCCGGCGGCTACACCTTC

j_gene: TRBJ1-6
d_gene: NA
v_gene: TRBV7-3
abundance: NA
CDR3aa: CASSLRRGDSPLHF
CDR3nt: TGTGCCAGCAGCTTAAGGAGGGGGGATTCACCCCTCCACTTT

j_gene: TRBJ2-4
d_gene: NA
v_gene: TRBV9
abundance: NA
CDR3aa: CASSVNDFNEQGTKNIQYF
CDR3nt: TGTGCCAGCAGCGTAAACGACTTCAACGAGCAAGGTACCAAAAACATTCAGTACTTC

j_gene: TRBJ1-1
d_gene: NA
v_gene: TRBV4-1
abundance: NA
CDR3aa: CASSQAGGMNTEAFF
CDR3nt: TGCGCCAGCAGCCAAGCAGGAGGTATGAACACTGAAGCTTTCTTT

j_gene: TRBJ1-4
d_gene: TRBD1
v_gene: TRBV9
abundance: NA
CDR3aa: CASSARQGGYNEKLFF
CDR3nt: TGTGCCAGCAGCGCTCGACAGGGAGGTTATAATGAAAAACTGTTTTTT

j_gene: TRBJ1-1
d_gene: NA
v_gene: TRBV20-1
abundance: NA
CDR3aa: CSASRGADGREAFF
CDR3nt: TGCAGTGCTAGTCGTGGCGCAGATGGGAGGGAAGCTTTCTTT

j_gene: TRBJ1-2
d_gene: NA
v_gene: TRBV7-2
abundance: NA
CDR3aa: CASSFLRAYGYTF
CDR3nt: TGTGCCAGCAGCTTTCTCCGGGCGTATGGCTACACCTTC

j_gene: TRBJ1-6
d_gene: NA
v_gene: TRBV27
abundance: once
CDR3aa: CASTYGHHNSPLHF
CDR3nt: TGTGCCAGCACCTACGGACATCATAATTCACCCCTCCACTTT

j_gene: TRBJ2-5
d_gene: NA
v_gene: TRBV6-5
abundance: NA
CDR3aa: CASKPAGTRETQYF
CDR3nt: TGTGCCAGCAAGCCGGCAGGGACACGGGAGACCCAGTACTTC

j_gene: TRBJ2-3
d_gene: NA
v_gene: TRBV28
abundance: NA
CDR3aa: CASRESDTQYF
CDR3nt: TGTGCCAGCAGGGAGTCAGATACGCAGTATTTT

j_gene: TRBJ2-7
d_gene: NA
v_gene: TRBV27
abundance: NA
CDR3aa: CASSLRGGLEEQYF
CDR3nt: TGTGCCAGCAGTTTAAGGGGGGGACTGGAGGAGCAGTACTTC

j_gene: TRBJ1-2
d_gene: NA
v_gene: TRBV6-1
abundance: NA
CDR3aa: CASSDLAQAGFSGYTF
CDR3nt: TGTGCCAGCAGTGACCTCGCGCAGGCGGGGTTTTCGGGCTACACCTTC

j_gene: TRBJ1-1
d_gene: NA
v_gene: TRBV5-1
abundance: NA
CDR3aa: CASNGGASNTEAFF
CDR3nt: TGCGCTAGCAATGGGGGGGCTTCGAACACTGAAGCTTTCTTT

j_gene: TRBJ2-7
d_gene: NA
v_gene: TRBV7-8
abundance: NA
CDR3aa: CASSLVSLGYEQYF
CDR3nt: TGTGCCAGCAGCTTAGTCTCGTTAGGGTACGAGCAGTACTTC

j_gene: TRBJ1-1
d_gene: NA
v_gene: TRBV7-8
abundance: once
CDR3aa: CASSRGWTAEAFF
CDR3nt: TGTGCCAGCAGCCGAGGGTGGACAGCTGAAGCTTTCTTT

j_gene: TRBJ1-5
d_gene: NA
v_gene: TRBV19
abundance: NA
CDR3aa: CASTRGPNQPQHF
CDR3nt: TGTGCCAGTACCAGGGGTCCCAATCAGCCCCAGCATTTT

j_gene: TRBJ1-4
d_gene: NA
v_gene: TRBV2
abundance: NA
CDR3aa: CASSEAGGTNEKLFF
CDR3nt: TGTGCCAGCAGTGAAGCGGGGGGAACTAATGAAAAACTGTTTTTT

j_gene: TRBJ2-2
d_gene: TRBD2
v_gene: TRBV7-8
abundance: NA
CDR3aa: CASSPTSGRLNTGELFF
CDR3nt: TGTGCCAGCAGCCCGACTAGCGGGAGGCTCAACACCGGGGAGCTGTTTTTT

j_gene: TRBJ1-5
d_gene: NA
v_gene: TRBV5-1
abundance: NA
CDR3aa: CASSLTGTHSNQPQHF
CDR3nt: TGCGCCAGCAGCTTAACCGGGACACATAGCAATCAGCCCCAGCATTTT